This T cell receptor (beta chain) emerged from a study of T cells in Graves' hyperthyroidism and ophthalmopathy. Patients having uncontrolled infection, another autoimmune disease, pregnancy or lactation were not included. Notes on the study in general: Separating ophthalmopathy from stable hyperthyroidism was achieved by a 13 V-J model. Median prediction lead before ophthalmopathy onset was 6.5 months with the model.

RNA transcripts served as the template for amplifying TCR beta CDR3 regions. The TCR CDR3 first-round RT-PCR relied on the HTBI primer set. TCRdb redid the calling of the multiplex PCR reads with MiXCR, one entry per CDR3 protein. The sample lists about 350,000 distinct CDR3 sequences, 17% occurring once. This clonotype was seen a handful of times. Its antigen remains unknown. Germline-derived CDR1 and CDR2 are SGHKS and YYEKEE (reference sequence). V was pared by 4 bases and J by 3 bases, with 13 bases between. There are 14 residues in the CDR3. The source of this sequence is a young woman with Graves' hyperthyroidism that later progressed to Graves' ophthalmopathy. The chain employs TRBV5-5 and TRBJ1-2; D is perhaps TRBD1 (6 bases). Sequencing was done on a sample of blood. The CDR3 spells CASSTGQQYYGYTF. In DNA, the CDR3 is TGTGCCAGCAGCACTGGACAGCAATACTATGGCTACACCTTC.